The entry that follows covers one T cell receptor beta chain sequence. Its matching antigen is unknown. PCR primers comprised 60 Vbeta and 13 Jbeta primers. Sequencing used immunoSEQ multiplex PCR; TCRdb keeps in-frame clones, though not all of them. This sample contains roughly 70,000 clones. The donors comprised healthy bone marrow donors. The CDR3 totals 14 residues. Trimming cost V 6 bases and J 2 bases; bases outside gene matches: 4. Germline V gene data show CDR1 as KGHSH and CDR2 as LQKENI. This record comes from a study of cytomegalovirus exposure and HLA in healthy donors. Findings and limits, study-wide: Further analysis, carried out later, found HLA-associated TCR beta chains more clonally expanded than equally common other chains. Reportedly, HLA-A and HLA-B alleles of most subjects were accurately predicted from TCR beta. Associated with cytomegalovirus, according to the listing, were 150 to 200 TCR beta chains.

This TCR was recovered from a man aged 40-50 years in good health and CMV-seronegative. Sequencing input: PBMCs. J is TRBJ1-5 and V is TRBV18; 7 bases agree with TRBD1. In nucleotides, the CDR3 is TGTGCCAGCTCCACAGGGGATGGCAATCAGCCCCAGCATTTT. Its translation is CASSTGDGNQPQHF.